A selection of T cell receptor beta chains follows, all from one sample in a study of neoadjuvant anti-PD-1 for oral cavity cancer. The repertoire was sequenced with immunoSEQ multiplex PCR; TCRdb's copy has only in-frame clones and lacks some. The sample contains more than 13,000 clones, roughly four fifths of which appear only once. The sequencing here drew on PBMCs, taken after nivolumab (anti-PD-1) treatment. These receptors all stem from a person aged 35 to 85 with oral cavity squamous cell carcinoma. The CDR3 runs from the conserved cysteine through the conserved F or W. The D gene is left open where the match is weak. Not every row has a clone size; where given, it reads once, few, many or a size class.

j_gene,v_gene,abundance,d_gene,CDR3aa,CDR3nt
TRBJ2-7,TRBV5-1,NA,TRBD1,CASSPGQGSSYEQYF,TGCGCCAGCAGCCCTGGACAGGGGAGCTCCTACGAGCAGTACTTC
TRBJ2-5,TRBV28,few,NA,CASSSTGEGETQYF,TGTGCCAGCAGTTCGACAGGGGAGGGAGAGACCCAGTACTTC
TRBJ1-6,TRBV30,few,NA,CAWSSSYNSPLHF,TGTGCCTGGAGCAGCTCCTATAATTCACCCCTCCACTTT
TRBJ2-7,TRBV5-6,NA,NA,CASSLGRDLRYEQYF,TGTGCCAGCAGCTTGGGGCGAGATCTCCGTTACGAGCAGTACTTC
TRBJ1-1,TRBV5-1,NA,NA,CASSTDGGQGTEAFF,TGCGCCAGCAGCACCGATGGGGGACAAGGCACTGAAGCTTTCTTT
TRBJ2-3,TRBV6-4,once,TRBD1,CASSKTGEDTQYF,TGTGCCAGCAGCAAAACAGGGGAAGATACGCAGTATTTT
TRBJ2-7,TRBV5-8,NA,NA,CASSLRYEQYF,TGTGCCAGCAGCTTGCGATACGAGCAGTACTTC
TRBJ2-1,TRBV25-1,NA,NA,CASSGVGEQFF,TGTGCCAGCTCCGGGGTAGGGGAGCAGTTCTTC
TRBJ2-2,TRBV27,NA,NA,CASRYQGGVFAGELFF,TGTGCCAGCAGGTACCAGGGGGGCGTTTTTGCCGGGGAGCTGTTTTTT
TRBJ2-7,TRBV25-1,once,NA,CATRDRRKAYEQYF,TGTGCCACCCGGGACCGGCGTAAAGCCTACGAGCAGTACTTC
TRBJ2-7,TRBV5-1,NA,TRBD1,CASSWDSFSYEQYF,TGCGCCAGCAGTTGGGACAGTTTCTCCTACGAGCAGTACTTC
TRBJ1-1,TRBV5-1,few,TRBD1,CASSIGQGAGNTEAFF,TGCGCCAGCAGCATCGGACAGGGGGCTGGGAACACTGAAGCTTTCTTT
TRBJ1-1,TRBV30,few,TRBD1,CAWIGTGRVMAFF,TGTGCCTGGATAGGGACAGGGCGGGTGATGGCTTTCTTT
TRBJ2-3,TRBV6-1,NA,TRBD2,CASAPGLTLTDTQYF,TGTGCCAGCGCACCGGGACTAACCCTCACAGATACGCAGTATTTT
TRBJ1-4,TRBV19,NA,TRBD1,CASSPRTGGNEKLFF,TGTGCCAGTAGTCCCAGGACAGGGGGGAATGAAAAACTGTTTTTT
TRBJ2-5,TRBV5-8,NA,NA,CASSGRMGSAGETQYF,TGTGCCAGCAGCGGGCGGATGGGGTCGGCCGGGGAGACCCAGTACTTC
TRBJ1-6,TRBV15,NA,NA,CATSRGQNSPLHF,TGTGCCACCAGCAGAGGTCAGAATTCACCCCTCCACTTT
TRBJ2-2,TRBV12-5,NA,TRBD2,CASGRPNQTSGGRNTGELFF,TGTGCTAGTGGTCGACCTAACCAGACTAGCGGGGGCCGTAACACCGGGGAGCTGTTTTTT
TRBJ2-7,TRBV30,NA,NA,CAWSLGGHQYF,TGTGCCTGGAGCCTGGGGGGGCATCAGTACTTC
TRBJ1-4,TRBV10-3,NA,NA,CAISRGTENEKLFF,TGTGCCATCAGTCGCGGAACGGAAAATGAAAAACTGTTTTTT
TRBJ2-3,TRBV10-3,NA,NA,CAINHEGGTDTQYF,TGTGCCATCAACCATGAAGGGGGCACAGATACGCAGTATTTT
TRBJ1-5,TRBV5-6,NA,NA,CASSLGLNQPQHF,TGTGCCAGCAGCTTGGGGTTGAATCAGCCCCAGCATTTT
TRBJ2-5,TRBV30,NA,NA,CAWSWSGVETQYF,TGTGCCTGGAGTTGGTCAGGGGTGGAGACCCAGTACTTC
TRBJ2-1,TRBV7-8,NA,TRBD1,CASSRGQGKDEQFF,TGTGCCAGCAGCAGAGGACAGGGAAAGGATGAGCAGTTCTTC
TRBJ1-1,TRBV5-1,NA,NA,CASSLVAGTNTEAFF,TGCGCCAGCAGCTTGGTAGCCGGAACGAACACTGAAGCTTTCTTT
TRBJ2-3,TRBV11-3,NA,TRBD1,CASSRGDREADTQYF,TGTGCCAGCAGCCGAGGCGACAGGGAAGCAGATACGCAGTATTTT
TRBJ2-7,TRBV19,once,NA,CASSLGLLTYEQYF,TGTGCCAGTAGTCTGGGACTCCTAACCTACGAGCAGTACTTC
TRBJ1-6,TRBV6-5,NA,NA,CASSGRTDNSPLHF,TGTGCCAGCAGTGGAAGGACCGATAATTCACCCCTCCACTTT
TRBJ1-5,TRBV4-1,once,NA,CASSHVGGNGNQPQHF,TGCGCCAGCAGCCACGTGGGGGGGAATGGCAATCAGCCCCAGCATTTT
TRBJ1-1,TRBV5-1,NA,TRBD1,CASSLGGQGNTEAFF,TGCGCCAGCAGCTTGGGGGGACAGGGAAACACTGAAGCTTTCTTT
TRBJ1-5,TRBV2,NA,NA,CASKRVNQPQHF,TGTGCCAGCAAAAGGGTCAATCAGCCCCAGCATTTT
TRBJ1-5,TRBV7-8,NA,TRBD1,CASSLDRTGANQPQHF,TGTGCCAGCAGCTTAGATAGGACAGGGGCCAATCAGCCCCAGCATTTT
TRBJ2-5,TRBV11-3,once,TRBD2,CASSLREGTQYF,TGTGCCAGCAGCTTGAGGGAGGGGACCCAGTACTTC
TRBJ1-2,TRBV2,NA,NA,CASSQDRGYTF,TGTGCCAGCAGCCAGGACAGAGGCTACACCTTC
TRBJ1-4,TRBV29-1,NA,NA,CSVLREKLFF,TGCAGCGTTCTGAGGGAAAAACTGTTTTTT
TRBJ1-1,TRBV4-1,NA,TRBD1,CASSQVDRENTEAFF,TGCGCCAGCAGCCAAGTGGACAGGGAGAACACTGAAGCTTTCTTT